A selection of T cell receptor beta chains follows, all from one sample in a study of cytomegalovirus exposure and HLA in healthy donors. The table came from immunoSEQ multiplex PCR; TCRdb's copy has only in-frame clones and leaves some out. The repertoire has about 240,000 clones, approximately 86% of them found once; the top ten carry 1.2%. Source material: PBMCs. Receptors were obtained from a woman in her twenties or thirties in good health and CMV-seropositive. CDR3s include the opening cysteine and the closing phenylalanine or tryptophan. D genes are given only for firm matches. The size of a clone is reported for some rows only, either as once, few or many, or as a class for expanded clones.

CASSEEGTGYEKLFF | TGTGCCAGCAGTGAAGAAGGGACAGGGTATGAAAAACTGTTTTTT | TRBJ1-4 | TRBD1 | . | TRBV6-1
CASSESEGEEQFF | TGTGCCAGCAGCGAATCAGAAGGAGAAGAGCAGTTCTTC | TRBJ2-1 | . | . | TRBV9
CASSVESGEAFF | TGTGCCAGCAGCGTAGAGAGCGGTGAAGCTTTCTTT | TRBJ1-1 | . | . | TRBV9
CASTKKTGGASSGANVLTF | TGTGCCAGCACCAAGAAGACAGGGGGCGCAAGTTCTGGGGCCAACGTCCTGACTTTC | TRBJ2-6 | TRBD1 | . | TRBV27
CASSLVAGHTYEQYF | TGTGCCAGCAGCTTAGTCGCGGGTCACACCTACGAGCAGTACTTC | TRBJ2-7 | . | . | TRBV7-2
CAWSSGGKNTEAFF | TGTGCCTGGAGTAGCGGGGGGAAGAACACTGAAGCTTTCTTT | TRBJ1-1 | . | once | TRBV30
CASKKPASTEAFF | TGTGCCAGCAAAAAACCAGCGTCCACTGAAGCTTTCTTT | TRBJ1-1 | . | . | TRBV6-6
CASSFGRADEQYF | TGTGCCAGCAGTTTCGGCAGGGCAGACGAGCAGTACTTC | TRBJ2-7 | . | once | TRBV27
CASSHGGGPYEQYF | TGCGCCAGCAGCCATGGCGGCGGGCCTTACGAGCAGTACTTC | TRBJ2-7 | . | . | TRBV4-1
CASSGTGVYGYTF | TGTGCCAGCAGCGGGACAGGCGTCTATGGCTACACCTTC | TRBJ1-2 | TRBD1 | . | TRBV28
CSVEKQGGTEAFF | TGCAGCGTGGAGAAACAGGGGGGCACTGAAGCTTTCTTT | TRBJ1-1 | TRBD1 | . | TRBV29-1
CAWSVAGGPYNEQFF | TGTGCCTGGAGTGTGGCGGGAGGGCCATACAATGAGCAGTTCTTC | TRBJ2-1 | TRBD2 | . | TRBV30
CASPQQFF | TGTGCCAGTCCTCAGCAGTTCTTC | TRBJ2-1 | . | few | TRBV28